These T cell receptor beta chains were read from a single sample in a study of blood T cell repertoires in COVID-19. Repertoires were generated with immunoSEQ multiplex PCR, while TCRdb's copy carries only in-frame clones and drops some. The table shows fewer than 75,000 clones, with about 88% occurring only once. The sequenced material came from peripheral blood. The receptors here all came from a man aged 80 or over with acute or convalescent COVID-19. The CDR3 runs from the conserved cysteine through the conserved F or W. The D gene is left open where the match is weak. Size tells how often a clone was seen (once, few, many) or the class of an expanded clone, and some rows leave it out.

D gene: -
J gene: TRBJ2-3
clone size: -
V gene: TRBV5-1
CDR3 DNA: TGCGCCAGCAGCTTGCAGGGTTCTAGCACAGATACGCAGTATTTT
CDR3 protein: CASSLQGSSTDTQYF

D gene: -
J gene: TRBJ1-1
clone size: -
V gene: TRBV25-1
CDR3 DNA: TGTGCCAGCAACCAGGGGAACACTGAAGCTTTCTTT
CDR3 protein: CASNQGNTEAFF

D gene: TRBD1
J gene: TRBJ1-3
clone size: -
V gene: TRBV3-1/TRBV3-2
CDR3 DNA: TGTGCCAGCAGCGACAGGGATCCTGGAAACACCATATATTTT
CDR3 protein: CASSDRDPGNTIYF

D gene: -
J gene: TRBJ1-2
clone size: once
V gene: TRBV19
CDR3 DNA: TGTGCCAGTACCCCGGAGGGGCTTGACTATGGCTACACCTTC
CDR3 protein: CASTPEGLDYGYTF

D gene: -
J gene: TRBJ1-3
clone size: many
V gene: TRBV2
CDR3 DNA: TGTGCCAGCAGAGGAGGGTTCGACGGTCGCACTGGAAACACCATATATTTT
CDR3 protein: CASRGGFDGRTGNTIYF

D gene: TRBD2
J gene: TRBJ2-2
clone size: -
V gene: TRBV2
CDR3 DNA: TGTGCCAGCAGGCCCACTAGCGGGAACACCGGGGAGCTGTTTTTT
CDR3 protein: CASRPTSGNTGELFF

D gene: TRBD1
J gene: TRBJ2-7
clone size: -
V gene: TRBV2
CDR3 DNA: TGTGCCAGCTACGACAGGGGCTTCTCCTACGAGCAGTACTTC
CDR3 protein: CASYDRGFSYEQYF

D gene: TRBD2
J gene: TRBJ2-5
clone size: once
V gene: TRBV5-1
CDR3 DNA: TGCGCCAGCAGCGGCCCACTAGCGGGGGGGGAGACCCAGTACTTC
CDR3 protein: CASSGPLAGGETQYF

D gene: -
J gene: TRBJ1-1
clone size: -
V gene: TRBV24-1
CDR3 DNA: TGTGCCACCTCACAGGGTACCACTGAAGCTTTCTTT
CDR3 protein: CATSQGTTEAFF

D gene: -
J gene: TRBJ2-3
clone size: -
V gene: TRBV28
CDR3 DNA: TGTGCCAGCAGTGACGCGGCGGGCACAGATACGCAGTATTTT
CDR3 protein: CASSDAAGTDTQYF

D gene: -
J gene: TRBJ1-1
clone size: -
V gene: TRBV3-1/TRBV3-2
CDR3 DNA: TGTGCCAGCAAACTAGGTGCCTTGAACACTGAAGCTTTCTTT
CDR3 protein: CASKLGALNTEAFF

D gene: -
J gene: TRBJ1-2
clone size: -
V gene: TRBV3-1/TRBV3-2
CDR3 DNA: TGTGCCAGCAGCCAAGGGCCCATTTCTAACTATGGCTACACCTTC
CDR3 protein: CASSQGPISNYGYTF

D gene: -
J gene: TRBJ2-1
clone size: -
V gene: TRBV24-1
CDR3 DNA: TGTGCCACCAGTGATTACAAGAATGAGCAGTTCTTC
CDR3 protein: CATSDYKNEQFF

D gene: TRBD1
J gene: TRBJ2-6
clone size: once
V gene: TRBV11-2
CDR3 DNA: TGTGCCAGCAGCTTAGCCCCGGGACAGGGATACTCTGGGGCCAACGTCCTGACTTTC
CDR3 protein: CASSLAPGQGYSGANVLTF

D gene: -
J gene: TRBJ1-6
clone size: -
V gene: TRBV5-5
CDR3 DNA: TGTGCCAGCAGCTTGGGGACTAATAATTCACCCCTCCACTTT
CDR3 protein: CASSLGTNNSPLHF

D gene: -
J gene: TRBJ2-2
clone size: -
V gene: TRBV5-1
CDR3 DNA: TGCGCCAGCAGCTTGGGGAGCGGGGAGCTGTTTTTT
CDR3 protein: CASSLGSGELFF

D gene: TRBD1
J gene: TRBJ2-1
clone size: once
V gene: TRBV24-1
CDR3 DNA: TGTGCCACCAGTGGGGGAACAGGGGGTAGCTACAATGAGCAGTTCTTC
CDR3 protein: CATSGGTGGSYNEQFF

D gene: -
J gene: TRBJ1-2
clone size: -
V gene: TRBV6-5
CDR3 DNA: TGTGCCAGCTTCAGGGTGGAGGGCTATGGCTACACCTTC
CDR3 protein: CASFRVEGYGYTF

D gene: TRBD1
J gene: TRBJ2-3
clone size: -
V gene: TRBV6-5
CDR3 DNA: TGTGCCAGCACGCGGGACAGGGGTATGGATACGCAGTATTTT
CDR3 protein: CASTRDRGMDTQYF

D gene: TRBD2
J gene: TRBJ2-3
clone size: -
V gene: TRBV6-2/TRBV6-3
CDR3 DNA: TGTGCCAGCAGTTTTGCGACTAGCGGGAGGGCCGGAGATACGCAGTATTTT
CDR3 protein: CASSFATSGRAGDTQYF

D gene: -
J gene: TRBJ1-2
clone size: -
V gene: TRBV6-1
CDR3 DNA: TGTGCCAGCAGACCCGATTTACAGGTTCCCTATGGCTACACCTTC
CDR3 protein: CASRPDLQVPYGYTF

D gene: TRBD1
J gene: TRBJ1-2
clone size: -
V gene: TRBV6-5
CDR3 DNA: TGTGCCAGCAGTTACTCCCCAGGGGGCGTTGGTGGCTACACCTTC
CDR3 protein: CASSYSPGGVGGYTF

D gene: TRBD2
J gene: TRBJ2-7
clone size: -
V gene: TRBV7-9
CDR3 DNA: TGTGCCAGCAGTTATCGGTCGGGGGGATACTACGAGCAGTACTTC
CDR3 protein: CASSYRSGGYYEQYF

D gene: TRBD1
J gene: TRBJ1-2
clone size: -
V gene: TRBV19
CDR3 DNA: TGTGCCAGTAAAAGCGACAGGGTCTATGGCTACACCTTC
CDR3 protein: CASKSDRVYGYTF

D gene: -
J gene: TRBJ1-1
clone size: -
V gene: TRBV3-1/TRBV3-2
CDR3 DNA: TGTGCCAGCAGCCAAGATGGGGGGGCCGGCACTGAAGCTTTCTTT
CDR3 protein: CASSQDGGAGTEAFF

D gene: -
J gene: TRBJ1-5
clone size: few
V gene: TRBV5-1
CDR3 DNA: TGCGCCAGCAGGGAGAGGGAGGGCGAGCCCCAGCATTTT
CDR3 protein: CASREREGEPQHF

D gene: -
J gene: TRBJ2-5
clone size: -
V gene: TRBV12-3/TRBV12-4
CDR3 DNA: TGTGCCAGCTCGCCTCAGGGGGAGACCCAGTACTTC
CDR3 protein: CASSPQGETQYF

D gene: TRBD1
J gene: TRBJ1-2
clone size: -
V gene: TRBV5-4
CDR3 DNA: TGTGCCAGCAGCACACCAACAGGGGACTATGGCTACACCTTC
CDR3 protein: CASSTPTGDYGYTF

D gene: TRBD1
J gene: TRBJ1-2
clone size: -
V gene: TRBV5-1
CDR3 DNA: TGCGCCAGCAGCCCCTTTCCGGGACAGGAGGTGCGCGCCTATGGCTACACCTTC
CDR3 protein: CASSPFPGQEVRAYGYTF

D gene: -
J gene: TRBJ1-1
clone size: -
V gene: TRBV27
CDR3 DNA: TGTGCCAGCAGTTCCCTTGGACAGACTATGAACACTGAAGCTTTCTTT
CDR3 protein: CASSSLGQTMNTEAFF

D gene: TRBD2
J gene: TRBJ2-1
clone size: -
V gene: TRBV4-1
CDR3 DNA: TGCGCCAGCAGCCAAGATCTGACTAGCGGGAGGGTAAATGAGCAGTTCTTC
CDR3 protein: CASSQDLTSGRVNEQFF

D gene: TRBD1
J gene: TRBJ1-2
clone size: -
V gene: TRBV5-6
CDR3 DNA: TGTGCCAGCAGGGGACAGGGGGATGACTATGGCTACACCTTC
CDR3 protein: CASRGQGDDYGYTF

D gene: TRBD2
J gene: TRBJ2-7
clone size: few
V gene: TRBV9
CDR3 DNA: TGTGCCAGCAGCGTAGGACTAGCGGATGTCTACGAGCAGTACTTC
CDR3 protein: CASSVGLADVYEQYF

D gene: -
J gene: TRBJ2-3
clone size: -
V gene: TRBV12-3/TRBV12-4
CDR3 DNA: TGTGCCAGCAAAGCCAGCACAGATACGCAGTATTTT
CDR3 protein: CASKASTDTQYF

D gene: TRBD2
J gene: TRBJ2-1
clone size: -
V gene: TRBV10-1
CDR3 DNA: TGCGCCAGCAGTTTATCCGGGAGGGAGTACAATGAGCAGTTCTTC
CDR3 protein: CASSLSGREYNEQFF

D gene: -
J gene: TRBJ2-2
clone size: -
V gene: TRBV6-5
CDR3 DNA: TGTGCCAGCAGTTACTCCCCGGACATCACCGGGGAGCTGTTTTTT
CDR3 protein: CASSYSPDITGELFF

D gene: -
J gene: TRBJ1-2
clone size: -
V gene: TRBV21-1
CDR3 DNA: TGTGCCAGCAGCAAAGGGACAGTATTATCTAACTATGGCTACACCTTC
CDR3 protein: CASSKGTVLSNYGYTF

D gene: -
J gene: TRBJ1-2
clone size: -
V gene: TRBV12-3/TRBV12-4
CDR3 DNA: TGTGCCACCCGACAGGCTACTAACTATGGCTACACCTTC
CDR3 protein: CATRQATNYGYTF

D gene: TRBD2
J gene: TRBJ2-1
clone size: -
V gene: TRBV3-1/TRBV3-2
CDR3 DNA: TGTGCCAGCAGCCAAGCCGGGACTAACTACAATGAGCAGTTCTTC
CDR3 protein: CASSQAGTNYNEQFF

D gene: -
J gene: TRBJ1-1
clone size: -
V gene: TRBV30
CDR3 DNA: TGTGCCTGGGAGCGGGTAATGAACACTGAAGCTTTCTTT
CDR3 protein: CAWERVMNTEAFF

D gene: -
J gene: TRBJ1-3
clone size: -
V gene: TRBV3-1/TRBV3-2
CDR3 DNA: TGTGCCAGCAGCCCGAGCCCCCCAGGGGCACGCTCTGGAAACACCATATATTTT
CDR3 protein: CASSPSPPGARSGNTIYF

D gene: TRBD1
J gene: TRBJ1-5
clone size: -
V gene: TRBV5-6
CDR3 DNA: TGTGCCAGCAGCTGGACAGGGGCTGATCAGCCCCAGCATTTT
CDR3 protein: CASSWTGADQPQHF